These 12 T cell receptor beta chains came from one sample sequenced in a study of T cell responses to AZD1222 COVID-19 vaccine. TCRdb keeps only in-frame clones here, not all; method: immunoSEQ multiplex PCR. The repertoire holds some 200,000 clones, with roughly 91% as singletons. The sequenced sample was peripheral blood, obtained 28 days after the second AZD1222 dose. The receptors were sampled from an adult who received the AZD1222 COVID-19 vaccine.

The V call is TRBV18, the J call TRBJ2-7, with D possibly matching TRBD2 (5 bases). Deletions cut 2 bases from V and 6 bases from J, with 11 bases between. The CDR3 extends over 13 amino acids. Per germline, CDR1 KGHSH and CDR2 LQKENI. CDR3 region: CASSPIGDREQYF. The CDR3 nucleotides read TGTGCCAGCTCACCAATCGGGGATCGCGAGCAGTACTTC.

The V call is TRBV11-2, the J call TRBJ1-1, with 7 bases that match TRBD1. CDR3 length equals 13 residues. Germline CDR1 SGHAT, CDR2 FQNNGV. Trimming at V came to 6 bases and at J to 1 base, leaving 2 bases not matched to a gene. CDR3 sequence: CASSTGENTEAFF. DNA of the CDR3: TGTGCCAGCAGTACAGGGGAGAACACTGAAGCTTTCTTT.

The rearrangement uses TRBV5-4 and TRBJ1-4, with 7 bases lining up with TRBD1. The V and J ends lost 5 bases and 8 bases, in that order; junction bases with no gene match: 12. This CDR3 is built from 15 residues. Per the germline V gene, CDR1 is SGHNT and CDR2 is YYREEE (reference sequence). CDR3 residues: CASRLGQASGEKLFF. Written as DNA, the CDR3 is TGTGCCAGCAGACTAGGACAGGCCAGTGGGGAAAAACTGTTTTTT.

The chain recombines TRBV27 with TRBJ1-2; 7 bases map to TRBD1. CDR1 is MNHEY, CDR2 SMNVEV, per germline (reference sequence). The CDR3 has 14 residues. The J segment lost 5 bases and the V segment lost 6 bases, leaving 9 bases of the junction unmatched. CDR3 in DNA: TGTGCCAGCAGCCAGTTTCAGGGGGAATATGGCTACACCTTC. Its protein is CASSQFQGEYGYTF.

The CDR3 DNA reads TGTGCCAGCGCAGTTGGGCACGGGTCCTACAATGAGCAGTTCTTC. Translated: CASAVGHGSYNEQFF. The chain carries TRBV6-5 and TRBJ2-1; the D is unclear. With 8 bases removed from V and 1 base from J, the gap between germline ends came to 15 bases. CDR3 length equals 15 residues. CDR1 MNHEY and CDR2 SVGAGI come from the germline V gene.

The genes are TRBV28 and TRBJ2-7; either TRBD1 or TRBD2 may supply D (6 bases each). Germline V CDR1 and CDR2: MDHEN, SYDVKM. This CDR3 region has 13 residues. V shed 7 bases and J shed 1 base, with 11 bases lying between them. Written as DNA, the CDR3 is TGTGCCAGCATCGGGGGCCCGTCCTACGAGCAGTACTTC. Encoded protein: CASIGGPSYEQYF. Based on the CDR3 plus reference TRBV28 and TRBJ2-7, the full variable domain is DVKVTQSSRYLVKRTGEKVFLECVQDMDHENMFWYRQDPGLGLRLIYFSYDVKMKEKGDIPEGYSVSREKKERFSLILESASTNQTSMYLCASIGGPSYEQYFGPGTRLTVT.

J is TRBJ2-5 and V is TRBV5-6; 10 bases map to TRBD2. With 4 bases clipped from V and 5 bases from J, the junction kept 8 bases outside the gene matches. The CDR3 totals 15 residues. Looked up from germline, CDR1 is SGHDT and CDR2 is YYEEEE. CDR3: CASSQGLASGETQYF. The CDR3 DNA follows: TGTGCCAGCAGCCAGGGACTAGCGTCTGGGGAGACCCAGTACTTC.

The genes are TRBV5-1 and TRBJ2-4; D gene ambiguous. Germline V gene lookup returns CDR1 SGHRS and CDR2 YFSETQ. CDR3 length equals 15 residues. Trimming cost V 1 base and J 0 bases, with 8 bases left between them. This chain's CDR3 is CASSLRAEAKNIQYF. The CDR3 nucleotides are TGCGCCAGCAGCTTGAGGGCGGAAGCCAAAAACATTCAGTACTTC. The full variable domain, its missing parts supplied by reference TRBV5-1 and TRBJ2-4, is KAGVTQTPRYLIKTRGQQVTLSCSPISGHRSVSWYQQTPGQGLQFLFEYFSETQRNKGNFPGRFSGRQFSNSRSEMNVSTLELGDSALYLCASSLRAEAKNIQYFGAGTRLSVL.

The V call is TRBV5-1, the J call TRBJ1-2; the D is unclear. Germline V gene sequence: CDR1 SGHRS, CDR2 YFSETQ. This CDR3 spans 16 amino acids. The V gene lost 0 bases and the J gene lost 4 bases, with 16 bases spanning the gap. CDR3 sequence (DNA): TGCGCCAGCAGCTTGGAATCCGGTGTATTGTCCTATGGCTACACCTTC. Translated: CASSLESGVLSYGYTF. Full variable domain (rest looked up from reference TRBV5-1 and TRBJ1-2): KAGVTQTPRYLIKTRGQQVTLSCSPISGHRSVSWYQQTPGQGLQFLFEYFSETQRNKGNFPGRFSGRQFSNSRSEMNVSTLELGDSALYLCASSLESGVLSYGYTFGSGTRLTVV.

The CDR3 region has the DNA TGTGCCACTTCTGGCAGGGCGAACGGGGAGCTGTTTTTT. Translating it yields CATSGRANGELFF. This chain links TRBV24-1 with TRBJ2-2; D possibly corresponds to TRBD1 (5 bases). The CDR3 is made up of 13 amino acids. CDR1 and CDR2 from the germline V gene are KGHDR and SFDVKD. V lost 10 bases, J lost 7 bases, and 15 bases lay in between.

The V and J genes are TRBV5-1 and TRBJ1-5, with D possibly TRBD1 on 6 matching bases. Looked up from germline, CDR1 is SGHRS and CDR2 is YFSETQ. The ends were cut back, 0 bases at V and 7 bases at J, with 11 bases in the middle. The CDR3 runs 14 residues. This chain's CDR3 is CASSLAEGEQPQHF. DNA for the CDR3: TGCGCCAGCAGCTTGGCCGAGGGGGAGCAGCCCCAGCATTTT.

V usage is TRBV9 and J usage is TRBJ1-2; 7 nucleotides match TRBD1. CDR1 is SGDLS and CDR2 is YYNGEE in the germline V gene. After removal of 0 bases from V and 4 bases from J, the junction contained 6 bases not matched to a gene. CDR3 size: 15 residues. This CDR3 is CASSVGQGGAYGYTF. CDR3 DNA: TGTGCCAGCAGCGTAGGTCAGGGGGGAGCCTATGGCTACACCTTC.